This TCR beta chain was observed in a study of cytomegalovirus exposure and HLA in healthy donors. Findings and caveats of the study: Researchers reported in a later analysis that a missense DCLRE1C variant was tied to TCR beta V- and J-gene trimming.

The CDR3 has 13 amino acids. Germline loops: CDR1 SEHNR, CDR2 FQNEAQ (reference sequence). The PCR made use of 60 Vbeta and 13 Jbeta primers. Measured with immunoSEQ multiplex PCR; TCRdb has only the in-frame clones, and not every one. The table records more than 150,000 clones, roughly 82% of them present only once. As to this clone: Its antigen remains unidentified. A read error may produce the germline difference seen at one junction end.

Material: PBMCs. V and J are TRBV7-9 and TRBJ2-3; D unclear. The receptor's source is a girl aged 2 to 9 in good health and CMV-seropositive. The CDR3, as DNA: TGTGCCAGCGGCTTCCGGTTGACAGATACGCAGTATTTT. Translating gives CASGFRLTDTQYF. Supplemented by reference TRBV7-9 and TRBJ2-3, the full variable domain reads DTGVSQNPRHKITKRGQNVTFRCDPISEHNRLYWYRQTLGQGPEFLTYFQNEAQLEKSRLLSDRFSAERPKGSFSTLEIQRTEQGDSAMYLCASGFRLTDTQYFGPGTRLTVL.